This entry features one TCR beta chain sequence. What it recognizes is unknown. This entry is derived from a study of T cell responses to AZD1222 COVID-19 vaccine. Study-wide points: A mostly white British donor set with more females was recruited, and clonal diversity was possibly underestimated.

Profiling relied on immunoSEQ multiplex PCR, and the TCRdb table lists in-frame clones only, not all of them. The data show approximately 89,000 clones, with 90% seen just once and less than 6% held by the top ten. This TCR came from an adult who received the AZD1222 COVID-19 vaccine. Sequences were derived from peripheral blood, sampled 28 days after the second AZD1222 dose.

CDR3 nucleotides: TGTGCCAGCAGCGTAGGGGGGGGCAATCAGCCCCAGCATTTT. Encoded protein: CASSVGGGNQPQHF. V is TRBV9 and J is TRBJ1-5; TRBD1 is a possible D gene (5 bases). From germline, CDR1 is SGDLS and CDR2 YYNGEE. V was clipped by 0 bases and J by 2 bases, with 6 bases between them. The length of the CDR3 is 14 residues.